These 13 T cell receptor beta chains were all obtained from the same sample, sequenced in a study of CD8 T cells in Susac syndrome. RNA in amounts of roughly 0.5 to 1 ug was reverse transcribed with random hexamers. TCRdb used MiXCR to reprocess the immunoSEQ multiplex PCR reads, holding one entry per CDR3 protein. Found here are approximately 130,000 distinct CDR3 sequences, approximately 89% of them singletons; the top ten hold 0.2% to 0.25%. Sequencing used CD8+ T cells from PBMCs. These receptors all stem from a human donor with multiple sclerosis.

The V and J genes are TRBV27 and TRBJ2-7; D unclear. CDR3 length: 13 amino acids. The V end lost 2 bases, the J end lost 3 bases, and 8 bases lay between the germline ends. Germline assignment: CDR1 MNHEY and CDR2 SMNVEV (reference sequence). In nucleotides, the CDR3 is TGTGCCAGCAGTTTAGGACGGTACTACGAGCAGTACTTC. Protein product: CASSLGRYYEQYF.

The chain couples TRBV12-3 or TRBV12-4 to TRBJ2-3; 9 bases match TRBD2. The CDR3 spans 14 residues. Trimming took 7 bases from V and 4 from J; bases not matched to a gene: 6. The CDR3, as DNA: TGTGCCAGCAAAAAATTAGCGGGAGCAGATACGCAGTATTTT. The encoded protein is CASKKLAGADTQYF.

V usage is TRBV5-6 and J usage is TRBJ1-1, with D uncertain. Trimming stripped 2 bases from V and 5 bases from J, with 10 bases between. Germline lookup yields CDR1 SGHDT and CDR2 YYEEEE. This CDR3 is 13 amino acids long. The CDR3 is CASSFGVWTEAFF. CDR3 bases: TGTGCCAGCAGCTTTGGGGTTTGGACTGAAGCTTTCTTT.

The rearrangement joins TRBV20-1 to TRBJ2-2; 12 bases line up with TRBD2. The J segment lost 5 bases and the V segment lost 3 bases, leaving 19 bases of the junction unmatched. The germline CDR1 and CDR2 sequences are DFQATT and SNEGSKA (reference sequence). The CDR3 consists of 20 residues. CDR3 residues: CSARGQPNDLAGGRTGELFF. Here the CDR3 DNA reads TGCAGTGCTAGGGGACAGCCAAACGATCTAGCGGGAGGGCGGACCGGGGAGCTGTTTTTT.

In DNA form, the CDR3 reads TGTGCCAGCAGTTCCCTCTATGGCTACACCTTC. Translation: CASSSLYGYTF. The rearrangement joins TRBV7-9 to TRBJ1-2; no definite D call. Germline V gene sequence: CDR1 SEHNR, CDR2 FQNEAQ (reference sequence). V dropped 6 bases and J dropped 4 bases, with 6 bases sitting between them. This CDR3 contains 11 residues.

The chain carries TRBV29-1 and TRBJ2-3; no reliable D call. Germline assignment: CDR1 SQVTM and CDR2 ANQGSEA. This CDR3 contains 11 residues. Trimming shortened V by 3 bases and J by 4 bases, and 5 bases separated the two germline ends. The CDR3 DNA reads TGCAGCGTTGACCCCCCAGATACGCAGTATTTT. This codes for CSVDPPDTQYF.

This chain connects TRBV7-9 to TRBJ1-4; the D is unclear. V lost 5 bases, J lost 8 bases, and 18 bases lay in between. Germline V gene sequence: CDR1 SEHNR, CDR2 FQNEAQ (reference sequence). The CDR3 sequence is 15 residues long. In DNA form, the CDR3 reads TGTGCCAGCAGCCCGCCCATAGAGGGTAACGAAAAACTGTTTTTT. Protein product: CASSPPIEGNEKLFF.

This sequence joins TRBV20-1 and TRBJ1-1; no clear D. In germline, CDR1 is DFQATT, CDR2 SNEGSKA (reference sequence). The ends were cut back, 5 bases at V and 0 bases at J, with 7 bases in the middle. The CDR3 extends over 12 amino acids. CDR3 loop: CSAGLMNTEAFF. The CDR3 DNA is TGCAGTGCTGGCCTTATGAACACTGAAGCTTTCTTT.

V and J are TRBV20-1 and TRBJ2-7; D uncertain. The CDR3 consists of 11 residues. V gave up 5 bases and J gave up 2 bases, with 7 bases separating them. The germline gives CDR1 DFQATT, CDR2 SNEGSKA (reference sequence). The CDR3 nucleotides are TGCAGTGCTGGATTAGCCTACGAGCAGTACTTC. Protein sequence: CSAGLAYEQYF.

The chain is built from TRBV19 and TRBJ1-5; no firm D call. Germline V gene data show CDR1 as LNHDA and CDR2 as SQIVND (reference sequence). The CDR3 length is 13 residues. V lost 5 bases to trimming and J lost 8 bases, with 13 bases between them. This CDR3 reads CASSLIYGEPQHF. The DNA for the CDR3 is TGTGCCAGTAGTCTCATCTATGGGGAGCCCCAGCATTTT.

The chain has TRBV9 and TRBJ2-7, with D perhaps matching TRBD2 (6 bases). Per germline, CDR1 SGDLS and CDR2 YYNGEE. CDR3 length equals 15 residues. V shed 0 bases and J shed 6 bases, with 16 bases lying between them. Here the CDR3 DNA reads TGTGCCAGCAGCGTAGGAGGTGGAGGGTCGGCCGAGCAGTACTTC. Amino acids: CASSVGGGGSAEQYF.

CDR3 in DNA: TGTGCCAGCAGTTACGGGGGCTCCGGCTACACCTTC. Translation gives CASSYGGSGYTF. This sequence joins TRBV6-5 and TRBJ1-2, with D possibly TRBD1 on 6 matching bases. The CDR3 contains 12 residues. In germline, CDR1 is MNHEY, CDR2 SVGAGI. V lost 2 bases and J lost 8, with 9 bases in between.

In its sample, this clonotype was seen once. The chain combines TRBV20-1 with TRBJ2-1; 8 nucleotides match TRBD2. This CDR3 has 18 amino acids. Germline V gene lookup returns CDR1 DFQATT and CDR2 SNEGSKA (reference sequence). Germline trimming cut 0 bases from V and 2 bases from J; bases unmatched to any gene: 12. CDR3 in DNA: TGCAGTGCTAGAGACCGGGAGGCGGGCGGGAGGACCTACAATGAGCAGTTCTTC. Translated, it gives CSARDREAGGRTYNEQFF.